This T cell receptor beta chain was found in a study of regulatory T cells in long-lasting Graves disease. V gave up 0 bases and J gave up 4 bases, with 3 bases separating them. From germline, CDR1 is LGHDT and CDR2 YNNKEL (reference sequence). The CDR3 spans 12 residues. Broader study findings: It was in persistent disease that TRBV28, TRBJ1-2 and TRBJ2-5 were favored.

Library construction for TCR beta used iRepertoire HTBI primers and Arm-PCR of CDR3 regions. One entry per CDR3 protein, called by TCRdb with MiXCR from the multiplex PCR reads. This table holds 250,000 to 300,000 distinct CDR3 sequences, more than 20% found once. This clonotype was detected ten times or more. Antigen unknown. Specified time point: persistent/refractory GD, antithyroid drugs over 5 years with positive TRAb. Extracted RNA from PBMCs served as the source of the TCR library. The chain has TRBV3-1 and TRBJ1-2; D is ambiguous. Specimen: peripheral blood mononuclear cells (PBMCs), collected when the disease was refractory, from a patient treated with antithyroid drugs. This TCR was sampled from a female donor with Graves disease. The CDR3 DNA sequence: TGTGCCAGCAGCCAAGAGTTCTATGGCTACACCTTC. Protein product: CASSQEFYGYTF.